Listed here are 17 T cell receptor beta chains from one sample, sequenced in a study of T cells in tuberculosis. The table came from immunoSEQ multiplex PCR; TCRdb's copy has only in-frame clones and leaves some out. The sample holds 20,000 to 25,000 clones, over 75% seen once. Time point given: new active TB diagnosis, blood taken before or within 7 days of starting treatment. Source: PBMCs, taken at tuberculosis diagnosis. Source of these receptors: an adult with tuberculosis.

This clone has more than one count but fewer than ten. V gene TRBV7-8 combines with J gene TRBJ1-2; the match to TRBD1 covers 9 bases. V lost 3 bases to trimming and J lost 7 bases; unmatched junction nucleotides: 9. The CDR3 totals 15 residues. Germline CDR1 SGHVS, CDR2 FQNEAQ. Here the CDR3 DNA reads TGTGCCAGCAGCTTCCCGGGACAGGGTGGACTTGGCTACACCTTC. Protein: CASSFPGQGGLGYTF.

The chain couples TRBV28 to TRBJ1-2, with a possible D match to TRBD1 (5 bases). CDR3 size: 13 residues. Germline V gene data show CDR1 as MDHEN and CDR2 as SYDVKM. V shed 8 bases and J shed 4 bases, with 14 bases lying between them. This CDR3 reads CASRGGTPYGYTF. CDR3 in DNA: TGTGCCAGCCGAGGCGGGACCCCCTATGGCTACACCTTC.

This chain uses TRBV18 with TRBJ2-1; D remains unclear. Looked up from germline, CDR1 is KGHSH and CDR2 is LQKENI. The CDR3 loop spans 17 amino acids. V gave up 2 bases and J gave up 0 bases, with 14 bases separating them. CDR3 protein: CASSPDPSASSYNEQFF. The CDR3 bases are TGTGCCAGCTCACCAGATCCAAGCGCCAGCTCCTACAATGAGCAGTTCTTC.

The genes are TRBV29-1 and TRBJ2-7, with TRBD1 as a possible D gene (6 bases). V lost 5 bases and J 3 bases, leaving 11 bases between the germline ends. From germline, CDR1 is SQVTM and CDR2 ANQGSEA. CDR3 length: 12 amino acids. CDR3 region: CSVSRDNYEQYF. Here the CDR3 DNA reads TGCAGCGTTTCCCGGGACAACTACGAGCAGTACTTC.

The J gene is TRBJ1-1, the V gene TRBV7-9; D uncertain. CDR3 size: 14 residues. V was shortened by 6 bases and J by 5 bases, with 16 bases between the two germline ends. Germline V lookup: CDR1 SEHNR, CDR2 FQNEAQ (reference sequence). The CDR3 protein is CASRGWRVVTEAFF. The CDR3 DNA is TGTGCCAGCAGGGGTTGGAGGGTAGTAACTGAAGCTTTCTTT.

This clone was detected only once. This chain joins TRBV29-1 and TRBJ1-1, with 8 bases fitting TRBD1. From germline, CDR1 is SQVTM and CDR2 ANQGSEA. CDR3 length equals 14 residues. The V segment lost 3 bases and the J segment 0 bases; nucleotides outside the gene matches: 3. The CDR3: CSVDLTGVNTEAFF. In DNA form, the CDR3 reads TGCAGCGTTGACCTGACAGGGGTGAACACTGAAGCTTTCTTT.

CDR3 loop: CASSVATGETGGYTF. CDR3 sequence (DNA): TGTGCCAGCAGCGTAGCTACTGGGGAGACGGGTGGCTACACCTTC. The V and J genes are TRBV9 and TRBJ1-2; D is ambiguous. V lost 0 bases to trimming and J lost 7 bases, with 16 bases between them. This CDR3 region has 15 residues. Germline CDR1 and CDR2: SGDLS and YYNGEE.

The V and J genes are TRBV5-4 and TRBJ2-5, with D perhaps TRBD2 (6 bases). Germline V gene lookup returns CDR1 SGHNT and CDR2 YYREEE (reference sequence). Trimming left V 2 bases short and J 4 bases short, with 21 bases between. The CDR3 has 17 residues. The CDR3 protein is CASSFFTSFEGGETQYF. CDR3 coding DNA: TGTGCCAGCAGCTTTTTTACTAGCTTTGAGGGTGGAGAGACCCAGTACTTC.

The chain couples TRBV4-2 to TRBJ2-1, with a weak D call TRBD1 (5 bases). The V gene lost 0 bases and the J gene lost 4 bases, with 13 bases spanning the gap. The CDR3 runs to 16 residues. Germline CDR1 is LGHNA and CDR2 is YNFKEQ. The CDR3 coding sequence is TGTGCCAGCAGCCAAGAGGTCCGAGACAGTTACAATGAGCAGTTCTTC. Amino acid sequence: CASSQEVRDSYNEQFF.

The genes are TRBV5-4 and TRBJ2-1; maybe TRBD1 (6 bases). The CDR3 runs to 12 residues. Germline V gene sequence: CDR1 SGHNT, CDR2 YYREEE (reference sequence). Trimming stripped 4 bases from V and 4 bases from J, with 6 bases between. The CDR3 protein is CASSTGYNEQFF. In DNA, the CDR3 is TGTGCCAGCAGCACAGGGTACAATGAGCAGTTCTTC.

This clone has just a few counts. The gene calls are TRBV7-3 and TRBJ1-5; the D is unclear. This CDR3 contains 13 residues. V was trimmed by 5 bases and J by 4 bases, leaving 9 bases between them. CDR1 SGHTA and CDR2 FQGTGA come from the germline V gene. The CDR3 loop reads CASSPSENQPQHF. In DNA, the CDR3 is TGTGCCAGCAGCCCCTCCGAGAATCAGCCCCAGCATTTT.

This clone is a singleton in its sample. The chain combines TRBV14 with TRBJ2-7, with D uncertain. Per germline, CDR1 SGHDN and CDR2 FVKESK. V was clipped by 0 bases and J by 0 bases, with 6 bases between them. This CDR3 spans 14 amino acids. The CDR3 DNA is TGTGCCAGCAGCCAAGATCCCCGCTCCTACGAGCAGTACTTC. The encoded protein is CASSQDPRSYEQYF.

This clone was detected only a few times. The chain is built from TRBV27 and TRBJ2-5, with D perhaps matching TRBD2 (5 bases). This CDR3 is built from 15 residues. The V gene lost 4 bases and the J gene lost 5 bases, with 17 bases spanning the gap. Germline V gives CDR1 MNHEY, CDR2 SMNVEV (reference sequence). CDR3 loop: CASSSRSTRGETQYF. DNA of the CDR3: TGTGCCAGCAGTTCTCGTTCGACCCGAGGGGAGACCCAGTACTTC.

In its sample, this clone was seen once. The CDR3 DNA follows: TGTGCCAGCACCGTCAGTGTTGAGCAGTTCTTC. It encodes CASTVSVEQFF. V usage is TRBV6-1 and J usage is TRBJ2-1, with D hard to call. There are 11 residues in the CDR3. Germline V lookup: CDR1 MNHNS, CDR2 SASEGT. Trimming removed 7 bases from V and 9 bases from J, with 10 bases in between.

The chain has TRBV5-4 and TRBJ2-7; 9 bases fit TRBD2. The V segment lost 6 bases and the J segment 6 bases; nucleotides outside the gene matches: 13. The CDR3 extends over 15 amino acids. CDR1 and CDR2 from the germline V gene are SGHNT and YYREEE (reference sequence). The CDR3 protein is CASMPPGASGTEQYF. In nucleotides, the CDR3 is TGTGCCAGCATGCCCCCCGGGGCTAGCGGGACCGAGCAGTACTTC.

The chain carries TRBV15 and TRBJ1-2; 9 positions agree with TRBD1. Germline CDR1 LNHNV, CDR2 YYDKDF (reference sequence). The CDR3 sequence is 14 residues long. Trimming removed 4 bases from V and 6 bases from J; junction bases left unmatched: 6. CDR3 bases: TGTGCCACCAGCAACGACAGGGGGAACGATGGCTACACCTTC. This encodes CATSNDRGNDGYTF.

The chain uses TRBV19 and TRBJ1-4; 9 bases match TRBD1. Germline trimming cut 3 bases from V and 4 bases from J; bases unmatched to any gene: 6. The CDR3 length is 16 residues. Germline lookup yields CDR1 LNHDA and CDR2 SQIVND (reference sequence). CDR3 bases: TGTGCCAGTAGTATTACAGGGGGCTGGGATAATGAAAAACTGTTTTTT. It codes for CASSITGGWDNEKLFF.